A selection of T cell receptor beta chains follows, all from one sample in a study of blood T cell repertoires in COVID-19. Sequencing used immunoSEQ multiplex PCR; TCRdb keeps in-frame clones, though not all of them. Among 75,000 to 85,000 clones, approximately 85% were seen once, and the ten largest hold under 55%. The sample comprised peripheral blood. These receptors all come from a human donor in a cohort sampled during active COVID-19. Both conserved end residues are trimmed from each CDR3. Each record gives: J gene, V gene, CDR3 protein.

J gene: TRBJ2-3
V gene: TRBV4-1
CDR3 protein: ASNEGRGGGDTQY

J gene: TRBJ2-3
V gene: TRBV18
CDR3 protein: ASSRGSGSSDTQY

J gene: TRBJ2-1
V gene: TRBV6-4
CDR3 protein: ASSIGERNNEQF

J gene: TRBJ2-1
V gene: TRBV3-1/TRBV3-2
CDR3 protein: ASSQEGIPGSCF

J gene: TRBJ1-5
V gene: TRBV28
CDR3 protein: ASSPDRGTRQPQH

J gene: TRBJ2-2
V gene: TRBV7-2
CDR3 protein: ASNRDRTGELF

J gene: TRBJ1-3
V gene: TRBV9
CDR3 protein: ASSVGVGESGNTIY

J gene: TRBJ2-1
V gene: TRBV18
CDR3 protein: ASSPTRNEQF

J gene: TRBJ2-3
V gene: TRBV10-3
CDR3 protein: AISAVTSGRGGTDTQY

J gene: TRBJ1-6
V gene: TRBV5-1
CDR3 protein: ASSLNGAPLH

J gene: TRBJ2-7
V gene: TRBV6-5
CDR3 protein: ASGFQRGGGS

J gene: TRBJ2-5
V gene: TRBV13
CDR3 protein: ASSSRTLSQETQY

J gene: TRBJ1-5
V gene: TRBV2
CDR3 protein: ASSADRGIQPQH

J gene: TRBJ2-3
V gene: TRBV29-1
CDR3 protein: SVDNRGTDTQY

J gene: TRBJ2-7
V gene: TRBV2
CDR3 protein: ASSSIAGGTYEQY

J gene: TRBJ1-6
V gene: TRBV27
CDR3 protein: ASSLYWTGDNSPLH

J gene: TRBJ2-1
V gene: TRBV19
CDR3 protein: ASDVGGGRSNEQF

J gene: TRBJ2-1
V gene: TRBV7-3
CDR3 protein: ASSQTGYNEQF

J gene: TRBJ1-1
V gene: TRBV12-3/TRBV12-4
CDR3 protein: ASGLVEAF

J gene: TRBJ1-5
V gene: TRBV28
CDR3 protein: ASSLLASSLTQPQH

J gene: TRBJ1-1
V gene: TRBV19
CDR3 protein: ASSSGTGGALNTEAF

J gene: TRBJ2-1
V gene: TRBV19
CDR3 protein: ASTTAGSYNEQF

J gene: TRBJ2-3
V gene: TRBV19
CDR3 protein: ASSLTSREDTQY

J gene: TRBJ1-5
V gene: TRBV5-6
CDR3 protein: ASSLARDQPQH

J gene: TRBJ2-3
V gene: TRBV3-1/TRBV3-2
CDR3 protein: ASSPSGGGQTSTDTQY

J gene: TRBJ2-7
V gene: TRBV2
CDR3 protein: ASSPGLEPYEQY

J gene: TRBJ1-6
V gene: TRBV7-8
CDR3 protein: ASSLTGQGAQRTYNSPLH

J gene: TRBJ2-2
V gene: TRBV2
CDR3 protein: ASRREVNTGELF

J gene: TRBJ2-7
V gene: TRBV24-1
CDR3 protein: ATSDSLTANYEQY

J gene: TRBJ1-2
V gene: TRBV6-2/TRBV6-3
CDR3 protein: ASSYSRTGNYGYT

J gene: TRBJ2-1
V gene: TRBV28
CDR3 protein: ASTTPGGRFYEQF

J gene: TRBJ2-5
V gene: TRBV19
CDR3 protein: ASSIVGGAKAETQY

J gene: TRBJ2-3
V gene: TRBV7-7
CDR3 protein: ASSLTGGADTQY

J gene: TRBJ2-1
V gene: TRBV7-2
CDR3 protein: ASSLQGSSYNEQF

J gene: TRBJ2-2
V gene: TRBV5-1
CDR3 protein: ASSKITGGSGELF

J gene: TRBJ2-5
V gene: TRBV11-2
CDR3 protein: ASSFLLAGWGETQY

J gene: TRBJ2-5
V gene: TRBV7-2
CDR3 protein: ASSNTGEGETQY

J gene: TRBJ2-7
V gene: TRBV27
CDR3 protein: ASKGFNEQY

J gene: TRBJ1-1
V gene: TRBV18
CDR3 protein: ASSRDPRQPGQGNTEAF

J gene: TRBJ1-2
V gene: TRBV7-8
CDR3 protein: ASSLGIQTANYGYT

J gene: TRBJ2-3
V gene: TRBV7-3
CDR3 protein: ASTWGLAGDTQY

J gene: TRBJ1-2
V gene: TRBV2
CDR3 protein: ASSRQVYGYT

J gene: TRBJ1-5
V gene: TRBV5-4
CDR3 protein: ASSLGGEGPQH

J gene: TRBJ1-2
V gene: TRBV18
CDR3 protein: ASSLLEGSADGYT

J gene: TRBJ2-7
V gene: TRBV28
CDR3 protein: ASRGGRYEQY

J gene: TRBJ2-3
V gene: TRBV15
CDR3 protein: ATSRDLVPAGAKDTQY

J gene: TRBJ1-4
V gene: TRBV12-3/TRBV12-4
CDR3 protein: ASSLGGEKLF

J gene: TRBJ2-7
V gene: TRBV6-2/TRBV6-3
CDR3 protein: ASSRDTYEQY